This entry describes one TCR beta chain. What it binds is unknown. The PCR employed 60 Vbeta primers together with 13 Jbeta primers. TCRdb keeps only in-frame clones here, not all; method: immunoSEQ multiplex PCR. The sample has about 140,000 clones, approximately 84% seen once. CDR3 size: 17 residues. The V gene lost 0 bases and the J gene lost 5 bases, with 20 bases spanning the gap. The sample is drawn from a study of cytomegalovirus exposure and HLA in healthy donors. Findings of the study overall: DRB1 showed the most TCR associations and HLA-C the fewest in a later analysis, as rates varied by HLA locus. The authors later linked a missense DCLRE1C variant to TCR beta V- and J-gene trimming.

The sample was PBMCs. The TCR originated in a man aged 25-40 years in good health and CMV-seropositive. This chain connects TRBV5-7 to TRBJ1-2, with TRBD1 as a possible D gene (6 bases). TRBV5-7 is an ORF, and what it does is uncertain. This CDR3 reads CASSLGDGGGVLYGYTF. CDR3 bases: TGTGCCAGCAGCTTGGGCGACGGGGGGGGCGTTCTGTATGGCTACACCTTC.